This TCR beta chain was identified in a study of graft-versus-host responses after intestinal transplantation. At the level of the study: The whole recipient group had anti-thymocyte globulin induction followed by tacrolimus and steroids for two to four years. The study, taken as a whole, reports: Allografts of patients with graft-donor T cell macrochimerism showed high graft-versus-host to host-versus-graft clone ratios. GvH clones appeared in recipient marrow, some first in ileum or blood.

Assay: immunoSEQ multiplex PCR; the TCRdb copy retains only in-frame clones and omits some. The sample holds approximately 85,000 clones, more than 85% seen once. The CDR3 loop spans 13 amino acids. Germline V CDR1 and CDR2: SQVTM, ANQGSEA. Trimming stripped 7 bases from V and 3 bases from J, with 14 bases between. To note about this clone: Its antigen is as yet unknown.

The receptor comes from a human donor who was the organ donor for an intestinal transplant. The material was unstimulated CD8+ T cells sorted from spleen or lymph node cells, obtained before transplant. J is TRBJ2-3 and V is TRBV29-1, with D tentatively TRBD2 (6 bases). CDR3 sequence reads: CSAGDFGTDTQYF. In DNA, the CDR3 is TGCAGCGCGGGGGACTTCGGGACAGATACGCAGTATTTT.